This T cell receptor beta chain was found in a study of CD4 T cells in relation to SARS-CoV-2 and coronaviruses (dated by TCRdb to the early 2020s). General notes on the study: Across all 12 patients in the full convalescent cohort, ages ranged from about 21 to 75 years, with a median of 38. Of the 12 convalescent patients, 8 were male and 4 were female, and two of the subjects were Hispanic. For other donors in the study, expansion assays were sequenced with a different, Illumina-based TCR-beta assay. At the level of individual TCR clonotypes, the study measured memory CD4+ T cell crossreactivity between SARS-CoV-2 spike protein and common cold coronavirus spike proteins. The Adaptive Biotechnologies TCR-sequencing kit was used to sequence samples from a few pre-COVID donors and the naive versus memory experiments, whereas other data were Illumina-based. Patient-derived lymphoblastoid cell lines were used to map the HLA restriction of shared crossreactive spike epitopes.

CDR1 and CDR2 (GTSNPN, SVGIG) derive from the germline V gene (reference sequence). After removal of 0 bases from V and 6 bases from J, the junction retains 9 bases not matched to a gene. The CDR3 runs 17 residues from the cysteine to the phenylalanine. The kept DNA is CDR3 alone, 51 bases in frame from the first base. This clone has only one observation. No antigen is known for it. No base qualities exist here, and no much larger clone lies one base off it. Overall study results and their limits: Pre-pandemic and post-infection samples were not both contributed by any donor, so tracing of the source of pre-existing responses was limited. Crossreactive clones showed significantly weaker SARS-CoV-2-driven expansion than monoreactive clones, consistent with antigenic imprinting. Naive versus memory sequencing indicated that memory recall responses, rather than primary responses primed during culture, are detected by the assay. In about 71% of donors, memory CD4+ clonotypes turned up that crossrecognized SARS-CoV-2 and at least one common cold coronavirus spike. Small numbers of patients and of tested TCRs were a limitation of the study. Crossreactivity analysis was centred on spike protein, so crossreactivity against other viral proteins was not assessed.

To separate naive from memory CD4+ T cells, cryopreserved PBMCs first underwent CD4 enrichment and then EasySep naive CD4+ T cell enrichment. Ficoll-Paque PLUS gradient centrifugation was used to isolate PBMCs from either whole blood or leukapheresis product. PBMCs were either used fresh in the expansion assay or cryopreserved at -140 degrees C. The QIAamp Micro DNA Kit was used to extract genomic DNA from the CD4+ T cells. Deep-resolution immunoSEQ TCR-beta sequencing was performed on DNA from uncultured naive and memory CD4+ T cells. The original pipeline was this. During preprocessing, nonproductive sequences were discarded, as were any CDR3s that did not begin with C, did not end with F or W, or were shorter than 7 amino acids. Cultured and uncultured naive and memory CD4+ repertoires were searched for previously identified spike- and CEF-reactive CDR3s. After three terminal residues were trimmed from each end, CDR3 homology was quantified as pairwise Levenshtein distance using the stringdist R package. In its TCRdb copy, this immuneACCESS table keeps in-frame sequences only and misses some clones. Where compared with another copy, unresolved V genes explain less than half of these, and the others have no known cause. V, J and clone size reflect that table, while D and trimming were determined from the DNA. This sample gives approximately 50,000 clones in total; about 91% of them show up just once. The ten largest clones capture approximately 0.4% of the sample.

The sequenced sample was naive CD4+ T cells from PBMCs. Reading the label with the study, this specimen's cell subset or site is: naive CD4+ T cells isolated by negative enrichment. This chain joins TRBV30 to TRBJ2-1; 12 central bases correspond to TRBD2. This clonotype originated in an adult with COVID-19. The sequence in DNA is TGTGCCTGGAGTGTTGGGTTACCGGGACTAGCGGGCAATGAGCAGTTCTTC. Translated, this gives CAWSVGLPGLAGNEQFF. With the rest looked up from the reference TRBV30 and TRBJ2-1 genes rather than sequenced, the full variable domain is SQTIHQWPATLVQPVGSPLSLECTVEGTSNPNLYWYRQAAGRGLQLLFYSVGIGQISSEVPQNLSASRPQDRQFILSSKKLLLSDSGFYLCAWSVGLPGLAGNEQFFGPGTRLTVL.